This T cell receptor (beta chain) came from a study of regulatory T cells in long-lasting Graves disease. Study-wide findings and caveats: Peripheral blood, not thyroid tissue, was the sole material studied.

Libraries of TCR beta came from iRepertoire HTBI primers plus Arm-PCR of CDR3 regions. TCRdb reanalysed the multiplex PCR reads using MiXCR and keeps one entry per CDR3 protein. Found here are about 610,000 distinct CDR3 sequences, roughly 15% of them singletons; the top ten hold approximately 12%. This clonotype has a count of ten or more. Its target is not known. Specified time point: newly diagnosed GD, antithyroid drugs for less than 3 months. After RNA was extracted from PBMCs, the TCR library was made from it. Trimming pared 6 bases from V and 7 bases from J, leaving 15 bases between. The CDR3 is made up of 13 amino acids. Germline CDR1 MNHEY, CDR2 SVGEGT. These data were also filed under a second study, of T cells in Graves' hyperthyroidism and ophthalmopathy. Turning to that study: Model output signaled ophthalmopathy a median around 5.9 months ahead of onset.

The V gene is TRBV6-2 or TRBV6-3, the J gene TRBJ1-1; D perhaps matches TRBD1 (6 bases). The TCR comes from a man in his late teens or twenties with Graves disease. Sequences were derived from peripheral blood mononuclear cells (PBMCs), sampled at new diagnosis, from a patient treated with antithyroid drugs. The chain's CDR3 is CASSPTRGVEAFF. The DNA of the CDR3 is TGTGCCAGCAGCCCCACAAGGGGGGTTGAAGCTTTCTTT.